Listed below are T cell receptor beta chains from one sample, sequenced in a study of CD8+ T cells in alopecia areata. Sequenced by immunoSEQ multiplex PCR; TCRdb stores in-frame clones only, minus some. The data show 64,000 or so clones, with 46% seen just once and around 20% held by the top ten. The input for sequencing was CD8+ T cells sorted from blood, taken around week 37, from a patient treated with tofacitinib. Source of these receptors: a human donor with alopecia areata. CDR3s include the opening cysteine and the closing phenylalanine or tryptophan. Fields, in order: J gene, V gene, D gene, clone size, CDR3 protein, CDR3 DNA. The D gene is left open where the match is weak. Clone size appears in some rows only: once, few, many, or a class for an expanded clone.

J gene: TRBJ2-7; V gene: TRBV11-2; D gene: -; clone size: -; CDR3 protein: CASSFTYEQYF; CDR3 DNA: TGTGCCAGCAGCTTTACCTACGAGCAGTACTTC
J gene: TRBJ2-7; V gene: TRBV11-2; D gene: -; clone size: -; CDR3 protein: CASSLGGPGEQYF; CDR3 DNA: TGTGCCAGCAGCTTAGGCGGGCCAGGCGAGCAGTACTTC
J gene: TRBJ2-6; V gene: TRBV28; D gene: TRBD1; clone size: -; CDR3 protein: CASSLLGTGSSGANVLTF; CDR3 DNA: TGTGCCAGCAGTTTGCTGGGGACAGGGTCGAGTGGGGCCAACGTCCTGACTTTC
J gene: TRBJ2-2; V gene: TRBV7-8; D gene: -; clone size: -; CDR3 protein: CASSLILRVDTGELFF; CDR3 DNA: TGTGCCAGCAGCTTAATCTTGAGGGTGGACACCGGGGAGCTGTTTTTT
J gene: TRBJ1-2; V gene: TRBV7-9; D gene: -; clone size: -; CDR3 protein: CASSPPKEAGYTF; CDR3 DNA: TGTGCCAGCAGCCCCCCGAAGGAGGCTGGCTACACCTTC
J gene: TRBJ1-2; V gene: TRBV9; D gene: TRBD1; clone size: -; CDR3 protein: CASSLPGGNGYTF; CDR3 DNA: TGTGCCAGCAGCCTCCCAGGGGGGAATGGCTACACCTTC
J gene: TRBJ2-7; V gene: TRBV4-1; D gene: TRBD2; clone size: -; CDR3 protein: CASSHAGGSYEQYF; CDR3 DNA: TGCGCCAGCAGCCACGCGGGCGGGAGCTACGAGCAGTACTTC
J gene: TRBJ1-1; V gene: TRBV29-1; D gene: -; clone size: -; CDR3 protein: CSVGGGQNPLTNTEAFF; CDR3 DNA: TGCAGCGTGGGGGGTGGGCAAAACCCCCTTACGAACACTGAAGCTTTCTTT
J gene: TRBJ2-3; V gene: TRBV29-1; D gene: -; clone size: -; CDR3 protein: CSVVGGDTQYF; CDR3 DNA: TGCAGCGTTGTCGGGGGAGATACGCAGTATTTT
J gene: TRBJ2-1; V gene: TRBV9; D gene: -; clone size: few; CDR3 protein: CASSAHGGDEQFF; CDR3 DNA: TGTGCCAGCAGCGCGCATGGGGGAGATGAGCAGTTCTTC
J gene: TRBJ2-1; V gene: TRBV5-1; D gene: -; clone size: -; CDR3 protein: CASSLRPEPGSYNEQFF; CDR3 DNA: TGCGCCAGCAGCTTGCGGCCTGAGCCCGGCTCCTACAATGAGCAGTTCTTC
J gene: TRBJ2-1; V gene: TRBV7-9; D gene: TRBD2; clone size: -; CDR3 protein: CASGIAGDNEQFF; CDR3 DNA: TGTGCCAGCGGAATAGCGGGAGACAATGAGCAGTTCTTC
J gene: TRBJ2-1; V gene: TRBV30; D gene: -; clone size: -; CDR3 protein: CAWSVGAGSSYNEQFF; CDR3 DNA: TGTGCCTGGAGTGTAGGGGCAGGGAGCTCCTACAATGAGCAGTTCTTC
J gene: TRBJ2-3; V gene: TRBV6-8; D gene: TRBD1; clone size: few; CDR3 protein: CASSDGQDADTQYF; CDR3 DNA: TGTGCCAGCAGTGACGGACAGGACGCAGATACGCAGTATTTT
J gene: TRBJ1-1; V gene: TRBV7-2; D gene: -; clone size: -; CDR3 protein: CASSFPGRSPTEAFF; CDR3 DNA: TGTGCCAGCAGCTTCCCGGGCAGGTCGCCGACCGAAGCTTTCTTT
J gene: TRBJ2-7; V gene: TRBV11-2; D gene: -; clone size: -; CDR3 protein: CASSHGTDYEQYF; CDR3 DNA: TGTGCCAGCAGCCACGGGACGGACTACGAGCAGTACTTC
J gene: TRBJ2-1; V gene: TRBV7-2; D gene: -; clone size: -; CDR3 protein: CASSLERITGNEQFF; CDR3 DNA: TGTGCCAGCAGCTTAGAGCGAATTACTGGCAATGAGCAGTTCTTC
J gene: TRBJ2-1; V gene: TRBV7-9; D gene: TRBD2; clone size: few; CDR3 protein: CASRGEREAINEQFF; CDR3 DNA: TGTGCCAGCAGAGGCGAGCGGGAGGCCATCAATGAGCAGTTCTTC
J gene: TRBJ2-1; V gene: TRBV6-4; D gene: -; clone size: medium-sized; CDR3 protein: CASSYTREGNEQFF; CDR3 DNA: TGTGCCAGCAGTTACACACGGGAAGGCAATGAGCAGTTCTTC
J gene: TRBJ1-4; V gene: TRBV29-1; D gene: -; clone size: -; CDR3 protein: CSVEGQEEKLFF; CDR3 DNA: TGCAGCGTTGAAGGACAGGAAGAAAAACTGTTTTTT
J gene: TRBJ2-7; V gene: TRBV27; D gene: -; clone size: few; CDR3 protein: CASSSRDGPYEQYF; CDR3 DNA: TGTGCCAGCAGCAGCCGCGATGGGCCCTACGAGCAGTACTTC
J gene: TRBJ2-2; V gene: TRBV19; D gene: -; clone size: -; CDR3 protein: CASTREHGELFF; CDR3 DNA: TGTGCCAGTACCCGGGAGCACGGGGAGCTGTTTTTT
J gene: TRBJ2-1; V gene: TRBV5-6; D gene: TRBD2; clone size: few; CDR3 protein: CASSLLAGVDNEQFF; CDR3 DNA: TGTGCCAGCAGCTTGCTAGCGGGAGTGGACAATGAGCAGTTCTTC
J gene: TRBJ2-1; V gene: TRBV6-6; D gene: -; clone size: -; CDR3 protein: CASSFGDEQFF; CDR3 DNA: TGTGCCAGCAGTTTCGGGGATGAGCAGTTCTTC
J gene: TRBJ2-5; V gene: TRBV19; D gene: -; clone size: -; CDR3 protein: CASSTARNGVQETQYF; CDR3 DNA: TGTGCCAGTAGTACCGCACGCAACGGAGTCCAAGAGACCCAGTACTTC
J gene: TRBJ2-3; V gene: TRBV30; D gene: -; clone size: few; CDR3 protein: CAWSVVSGHTQYF; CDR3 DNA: TGTGCCTGGAGTGTGGTTAGTGGACATACGCAGTATTTT
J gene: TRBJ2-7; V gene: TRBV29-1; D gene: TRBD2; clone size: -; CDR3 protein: CSVESRGTSGRGYEQYF; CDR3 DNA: TGCAGCGTTGAAAGCCGGGGGACTAGCGGGAGGGGTTACGAGCAGTACTTC
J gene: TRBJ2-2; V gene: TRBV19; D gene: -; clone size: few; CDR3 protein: CASSPLRTRWTGELFF; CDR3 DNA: TGTGCCAGTAGTCCACTGCGGACTCGATGGACCGGGGAGCTGTTTTTT
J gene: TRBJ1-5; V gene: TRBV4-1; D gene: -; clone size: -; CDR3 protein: CASSQGVNQPQHF; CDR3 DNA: TGCGCCAGCAGCCAAGGGGTGAATCAGCCCCAGCATTTT
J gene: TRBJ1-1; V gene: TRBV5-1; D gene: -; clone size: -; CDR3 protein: CASSPPGISVNTEAFF; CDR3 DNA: TGCGCCAGCAGCCCCCCAGGGATTTCGGTGAACACTGAAGCTTTCTTT
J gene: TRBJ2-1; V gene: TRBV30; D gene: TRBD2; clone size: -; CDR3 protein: CAWGLAGGREQFF; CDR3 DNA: TGTGCCTGGGGACTAGCGGGAGGGCGAGAGCAGTTCTTC
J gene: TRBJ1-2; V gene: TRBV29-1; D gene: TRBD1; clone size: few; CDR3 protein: CSVAGQGNYGYTF; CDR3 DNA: TGCAGCGTTGCTGGACAGGGGAACTATGGCTACACCTTC
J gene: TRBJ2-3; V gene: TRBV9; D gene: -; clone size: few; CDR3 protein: CASSVVRADTQYF; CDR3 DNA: TGTGCCAGCAGCGTAGTGAGGGCAGATACGCAGTATTTT
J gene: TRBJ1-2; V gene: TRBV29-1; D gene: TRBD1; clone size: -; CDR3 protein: CSVRDRGYGYTF; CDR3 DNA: TGCAGCGTCCGCGACAGGGGGTATGGCTACACCTTC
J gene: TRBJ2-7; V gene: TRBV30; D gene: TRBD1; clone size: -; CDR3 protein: CAWSVGTGWNEQYF; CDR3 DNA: TGTGCCTGGAGTGTCGGGACAGGGTGGAACGAGCAGTACTTC
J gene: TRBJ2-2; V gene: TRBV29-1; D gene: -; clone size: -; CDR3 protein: CSVVELTGELFF; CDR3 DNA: TGCAGCGTTGTCGAGCTTACCGGGGAGCTGTTTTTT
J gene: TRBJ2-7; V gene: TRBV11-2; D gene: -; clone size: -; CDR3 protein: CASSPGRGPYEQYF; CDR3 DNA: TGTGCCAGCAGCCCAGGGAGGGGGCCCTACGAGCAGTACTTC
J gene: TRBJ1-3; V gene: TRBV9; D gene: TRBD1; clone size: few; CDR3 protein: CASSVRTGETGNTIYF; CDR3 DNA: TGTGCCAGCAGCGTACGGACAGGAGAAACTGGAAACACCATATATTTT
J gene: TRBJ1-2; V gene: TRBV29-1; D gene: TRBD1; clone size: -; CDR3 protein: CSVPGQGYYGYTF; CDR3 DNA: TGCAGCGTTCCGGGACAGGGGTATTATGGCTACACCTTC
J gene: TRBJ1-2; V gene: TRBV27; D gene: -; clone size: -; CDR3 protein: CASTRPGLVGYTF; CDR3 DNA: TGTGCCAGCACCCGACCCGGATTGGTTGGCTACACCTTC
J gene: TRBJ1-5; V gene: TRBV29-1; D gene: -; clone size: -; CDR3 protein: CSVFVDNQPQHF; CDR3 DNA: TGCAGCGTCTTCGTTGACAATCAGCCCCAGCATTTT
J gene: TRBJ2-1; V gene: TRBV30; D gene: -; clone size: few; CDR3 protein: CAWRLEVGSYNEQFF; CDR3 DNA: TGTGCCTGGAGACTCGAAGTGGGGTCCTACAATGAGCAGTTCTTC